Listed below are T cell receptor beta chains from one sample, sequenced in a study of cytomegalovirus exposure and HLA in healthy donors. TCRdb's table, derived via immunoSEQ multiplex PCR, lists solely in-frame clones and lacks some. The sample records about 97,000 clones, approximately 95% being singletons. Material: PBMCs. These receptors came from a woman aged 18-29 years in good health and CMV-seronegative. Each CDR3 is given with its conserved first and last residue. The order of the fields is V gene, J gene, CDR3 protein.

>TRBV27|TRBJ2-5
CASSTDRLGVETQYF
>TRBV14|TRBJ1-4
CASSQNRGANEKLFF
>TRBV7-2|TRBJ2-3
CASSLGLEADTQYF
>TRBV7-8|TRBJ2-5
CASSLGTQETQYF
>TRBV7-9|TRBJ2-3
CASSPPGEYSSDTQYF
>TRBV27|TRBJ2-5
CASSLRVQETQYF
>TRBV27|TRBJ1-2
CASSLLGDGYTF
>TRBV13|TRBJ1-2
CASSQGQGLTYGYTF
>TRBV7-6|TRBJ2-1
CASSLGGQGHYNEQFF
>TRBV11-2|TRBJ2-4
CASSLVPHGELAKNIQYF
>TRBV5-8|TRBJ1-5
CASSLGRINQPQHF
>TRBV9|TRBJ1-2
CASSVRDRGTVDYGYTF
>TRBV9|TRBJ1-1
CASSAQLQGAEAFF
>TRBV19|TRBJ2-3
CASSMVQGADTQYF
>TRBV15|TRBJ2-2
CATSRERGGGALGELFF
>TRBV5-1|TRBJ2-5
CASSERTAQETQYF
>TRBV11-3|TRBJ2-3
CASSHGGVADTQYF
>TRBV7-2|TRBJ2-7
CASSLPAYEQYF
>TRBV7-9|TRBJ1-2
CASSSTGENYGYTF
>TRBV5-6|TRBJ1-4
CASSFRTAKNEKLFF
>TRBV7-2|TRBJ2-5
CASTRDRGPETQYF
>TRBV27|TRBJ1-5
CASSLSREVQPQHF
>TRBV2|TRBJ1-1
CASNPSNTEAFF
>TRBV12-5|TRBJ1-5
CASGVGFNQPQHF
>TRBV5-4|TRBJ2-1
CASISGRDNEQFF
>TRBV10-3|TRBJ1-2
CAISARDNYGYTF
>TRBV6-1|TRBJ2-5
CASSEAGTSGKQTQYF
>TRBV6-5|TRBJ1-1
CASSYSGAPEAFF
>TRBV4-1|TRBJ2-6
CASSPREGSSSGANVLTF
>TRBV4-2|TRBJ1-4
CASSRRGQDEKLFF
>TRBV11-2|TRBJ2-1
CASRRLGSYNEQFF
>TRBV11-3|TRBJ1-4
CASSYGTGDEKLFF
>TRBV4-1|TRBJ1-2
CASSQDGTGGGYGYTF
>TRBV6-5|TRBJ1-6
CASSYSQGLGSPLHF
>TRBV19|TRBJ2-5
CASSPGGETQYF
>TRBV6-1|TRBJ1-2
CASSESAGLYGYTF
>TRBV6-5|TRBJ2-5
CASSYRGTAPRETQYF
>TRBV11-2|TRBJ2-1
CASSPRLAGGGPSYNEQFF
>TRBV7-2|TRBJ1-6
CASSLGEIYNSPLHF
>TRBV9|TRBJ1-2
CASSDDGGLDGYTF
>TRBV5-6|TRBJ1-1
CASSLPGVLNTEAFF
>TRBV5-4|TRBJ1-2
CASSLRGQGLNYGYTF
>TRBV2|TRBJ2-5
CASRGDRVAWTQYF